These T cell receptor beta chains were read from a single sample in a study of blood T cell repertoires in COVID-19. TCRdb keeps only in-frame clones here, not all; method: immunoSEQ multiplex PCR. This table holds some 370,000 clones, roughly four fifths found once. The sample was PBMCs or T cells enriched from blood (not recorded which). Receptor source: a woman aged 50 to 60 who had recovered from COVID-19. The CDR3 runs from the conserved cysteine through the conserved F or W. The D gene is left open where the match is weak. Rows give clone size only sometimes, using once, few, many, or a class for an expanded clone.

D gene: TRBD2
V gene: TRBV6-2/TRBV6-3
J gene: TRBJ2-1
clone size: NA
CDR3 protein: CASSYSTSGRAFWGWEQFF
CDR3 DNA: TGTGCCAGCAGTTACTCTACTAGCGGGAGGGCGTTCTGGGGTTGGGAGCAGTTCTTC

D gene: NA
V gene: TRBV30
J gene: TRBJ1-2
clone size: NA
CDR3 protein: CAWTRGTGYGYTF
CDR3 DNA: TGTGCCTGGACCCGTGGGACTGGCTATGGCTACACCTTC

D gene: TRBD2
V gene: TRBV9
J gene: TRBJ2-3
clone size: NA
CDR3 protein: CASGKSGATDTQYF
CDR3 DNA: TGTGCCAGCGGCAAGAGCGGGGCCACAGATACGCAGTATTTT

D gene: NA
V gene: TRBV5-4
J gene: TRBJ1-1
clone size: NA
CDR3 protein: CASSLAYRVNTEAFF
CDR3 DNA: TGTGCCAGCAGCTTGGCCTACAGGGTAAACACTGAAGCTTTCTTT

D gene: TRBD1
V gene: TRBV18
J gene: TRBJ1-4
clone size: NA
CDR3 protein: CASSQQGYREKLFF
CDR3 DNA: TGTGCCAGCTCCCAACAGGGGTATCGGGAAAAACTGTTTTTT

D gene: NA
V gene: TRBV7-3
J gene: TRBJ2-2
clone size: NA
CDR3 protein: CASSPNDRTGELFF
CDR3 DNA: TGTGCCAGCAGCCCCAACGACAGAACCGGGGAGCTGTTTTTT

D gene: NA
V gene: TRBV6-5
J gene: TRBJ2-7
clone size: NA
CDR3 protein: CASRGTSFYEQYF
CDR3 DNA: TGTGCCAGCAGGGGGACTTCTTTCTACGAGCAGTACTTC

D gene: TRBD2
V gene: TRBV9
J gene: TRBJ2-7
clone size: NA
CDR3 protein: CASSVSLAGNSYEQYF
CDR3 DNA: TGTGCCAGCAGCGTAAGCCTAGCGGGTAACTCCTACGAGCAGTACTTC

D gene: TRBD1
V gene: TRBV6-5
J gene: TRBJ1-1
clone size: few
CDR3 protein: CASSSRQGAFF
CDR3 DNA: TGTGCCAGCAGTTCCAGACAGGGAGCTTTCTTT

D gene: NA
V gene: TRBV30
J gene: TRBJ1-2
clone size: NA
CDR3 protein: CAWSVLGVVYGYTF
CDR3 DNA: TGTGCCTGGAGTGTACTCGGGGTAGTCTATGGCTACACCTTC

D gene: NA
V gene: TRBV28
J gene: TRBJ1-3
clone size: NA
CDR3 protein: CAPHPSLGWEGSGNTIYF
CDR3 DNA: TGTGCCCCCCACCCCAGTTTGGGCTGGGAGGGTTCTGGAAACACCATATATTTT

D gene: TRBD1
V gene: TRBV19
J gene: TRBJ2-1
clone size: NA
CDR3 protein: CASRDRGGNEQFF
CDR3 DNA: TGTGCCAGTAGGGACAGGGGTGGAAATGAGCAGTTCTTC

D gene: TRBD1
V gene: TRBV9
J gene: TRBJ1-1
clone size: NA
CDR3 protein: CASSRTGGETEAFF
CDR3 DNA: TGTGCCAGCAGCCGGACAGGGGGCGAGACTGAAGCTTTCTTT

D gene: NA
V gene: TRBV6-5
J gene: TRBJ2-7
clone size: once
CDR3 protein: CASPTGLFSDEQYF
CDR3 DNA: TGTGCCAGCCCAACCGGTTTGTTTTCGGACGAGCAGTACTTC

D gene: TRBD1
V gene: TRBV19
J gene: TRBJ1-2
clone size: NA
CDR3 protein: CASSFSGQGAVGYTF
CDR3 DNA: TGTGCCAGTAGTTTCTCGGGACAGGGGGCAGTGGGCTACACCTTC

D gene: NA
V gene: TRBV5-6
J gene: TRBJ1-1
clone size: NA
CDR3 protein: CASSLNERVTEAFF
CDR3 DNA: TGTGCCAGCAGCTTAAACGAGAGGGTCACTGAAGCTTTCTTT

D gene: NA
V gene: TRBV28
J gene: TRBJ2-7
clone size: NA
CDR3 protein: CASTPPTYDSYEQYF
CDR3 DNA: TGTGCCAGCACGCCTCCTACGTACGACTCCTACGAGCAGTACTTC

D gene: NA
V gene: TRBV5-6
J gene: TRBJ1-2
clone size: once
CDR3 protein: CASSSVGDYGYTF
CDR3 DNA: TGTGCCAGCAGCTCGGTAGGGGACTATGGCTACACCTTC

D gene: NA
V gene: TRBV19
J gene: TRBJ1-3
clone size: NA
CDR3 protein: CASSITGGRAGNTIYF
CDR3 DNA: TGTGCCAGTAGTATCACCGGAGGGAGGGCTGGAAACACCATATATTTT

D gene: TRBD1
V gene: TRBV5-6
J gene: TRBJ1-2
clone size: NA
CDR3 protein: CASSSPYRQGGGYTF
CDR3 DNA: TGTGCCAGCAGCTCGCCCTACCGACAGGGTGGAGGCTACACCTTC

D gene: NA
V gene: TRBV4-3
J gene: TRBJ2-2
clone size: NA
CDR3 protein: CASSHLLSTGELFF
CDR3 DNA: TGCGCCAGCAGCCACCTTCTTTCTACCGGGGAGCTGTTTTTT

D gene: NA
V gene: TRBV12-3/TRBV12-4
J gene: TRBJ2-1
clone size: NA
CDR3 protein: CASSSPVLNEQFF
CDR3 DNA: TGTGCCAGCAGTTCCCCCGTTCTCAATGAGCAGTTCTTC

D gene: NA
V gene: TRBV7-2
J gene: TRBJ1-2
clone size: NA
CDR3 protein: CASSLVGVGSTF
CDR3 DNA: NA

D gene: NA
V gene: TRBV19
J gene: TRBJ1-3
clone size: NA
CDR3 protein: CASSIGAGAEDTIYF
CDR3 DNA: TGTGCCAGTAGTATAGGTGCAGGGGCGGAGGACACCATATATTTT

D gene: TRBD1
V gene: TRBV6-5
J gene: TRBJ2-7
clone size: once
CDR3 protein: CASSRTGLHEQYF
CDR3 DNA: TGTGCCAGCAGCAGGACAGGGCTCCACGAGCAGTACTTC

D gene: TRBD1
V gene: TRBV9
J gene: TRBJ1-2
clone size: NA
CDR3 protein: CASSVGQGADYGYTF
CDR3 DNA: TGTGCCAGCAGCGTAGGACAGGGGGCCGACTATGGCTACACCTTC

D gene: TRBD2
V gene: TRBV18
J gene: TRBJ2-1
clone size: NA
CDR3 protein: CASSQRLAGAASLFSSYNEQFF
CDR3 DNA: TGTGCCAGCTCACAAAGACTAGCGGGGGCCGCATCTCTTTTTAGCTCCTACAATGAGCAGTTCTTC

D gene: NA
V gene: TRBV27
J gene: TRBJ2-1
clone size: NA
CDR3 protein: CASSSLALEQFF
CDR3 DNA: TGTGCCAGCAGTTCTCTAGCCCTTGAGCAGTTCTTC

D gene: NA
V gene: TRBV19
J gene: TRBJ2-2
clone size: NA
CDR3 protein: CASSPRTSRTGELFF
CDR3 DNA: TGTGCCAGTAGTCCACGGACATCTCGCACCGGGGAGCTGTTTTTT

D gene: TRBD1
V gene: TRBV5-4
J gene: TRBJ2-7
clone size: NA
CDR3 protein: CASSRDSIYEQYF
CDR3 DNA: TGTGCCAGCAGCCGGGACAGTATCTACGAGCAGTACTTC

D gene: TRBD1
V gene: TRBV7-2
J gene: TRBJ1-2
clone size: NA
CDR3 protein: CASSSGQRMNGYTF
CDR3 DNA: TGTGCCAGCAGCTCGGGACAGCGCATGAATGGCTACACCTTC

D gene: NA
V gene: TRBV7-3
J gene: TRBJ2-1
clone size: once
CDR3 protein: CASSLGGQYNEQFF
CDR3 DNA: TGTGCCAGCAGCTTAGGAGGACAGTACAATGAGCAGTTCTTC

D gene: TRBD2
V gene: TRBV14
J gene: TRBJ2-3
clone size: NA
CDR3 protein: CASSQGTSGRGTQYF
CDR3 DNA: TGTGCCAGCAGCCAAGGGACTAGCGGGAGAGGTACGCAGTATTTT

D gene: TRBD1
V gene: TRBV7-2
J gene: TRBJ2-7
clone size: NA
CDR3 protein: CASRYDRGREQYF
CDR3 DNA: TGTGCCAGCAGATACGACAGGGGGCGCGAGCAGTACTTC

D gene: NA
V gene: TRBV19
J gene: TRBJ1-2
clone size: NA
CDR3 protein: CASSPVGLSNYGYTF
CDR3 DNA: TGTGCCAGTAGTCCGGTGGGGCTGTCTAACTATGGCTACACCTTC

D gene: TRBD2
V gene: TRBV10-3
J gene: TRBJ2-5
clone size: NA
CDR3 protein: CAISGGGVRETQYF
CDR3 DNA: TGTGCCATCAGTGGGGGGGGTGTTCGGGAGACCCAGTACTTC

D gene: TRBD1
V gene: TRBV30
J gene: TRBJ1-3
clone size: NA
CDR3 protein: CAWGQGKVGNTIYF
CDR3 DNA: TGTGCCTGGGGACAGGGGAAGGTCGGAAACACCATATATTTT

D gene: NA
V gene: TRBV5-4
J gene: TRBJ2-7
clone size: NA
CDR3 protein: CASSLVPGDSSYEQYF
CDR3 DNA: TGTGCCAGCAGCTTGGTACCGGGGGACAGCTCCTACGAGCAGTACTTC

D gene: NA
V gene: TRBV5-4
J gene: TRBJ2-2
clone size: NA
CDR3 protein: CASRDGVHTGELFF
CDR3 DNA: TGTGCCAGCAGAGACGGGGTCCACACCGGGGAGCTGTTTTTT

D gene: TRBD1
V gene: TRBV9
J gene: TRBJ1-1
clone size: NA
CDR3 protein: CASTKTQGGNTEAFF
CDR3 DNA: TGTGCCAGCACCAAAACGCAGGGGGGGAACACTGAAGCTTTCTTT

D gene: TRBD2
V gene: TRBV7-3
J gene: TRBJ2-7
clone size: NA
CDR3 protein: CASSTSGGPASSYEQYF
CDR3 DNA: TGTGCCAGTTCGACTAGCGGGGGCCCCGCGTCCTCCTACGAGCAGTACTTC

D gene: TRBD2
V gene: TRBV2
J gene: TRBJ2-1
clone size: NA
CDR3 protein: CARGGLAGSDEQFF
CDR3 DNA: TGTGCCAGAGGAGGACTAGCGGGAAGCGATGAGCAGTTCTTC

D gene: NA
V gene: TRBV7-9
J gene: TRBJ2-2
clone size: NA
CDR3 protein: CASSLLTSFPGELFF
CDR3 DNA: TGTGCCAGCAGCTTACTTACTAGTTTCCCCGGGGAGCTGTTTTTT

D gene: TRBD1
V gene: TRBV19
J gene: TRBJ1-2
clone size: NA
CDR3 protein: CASSTDRGSYGYTF
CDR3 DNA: TGTGCCAGTAGTACCGACAGGGGCTCCTATGGCTACACCTTC

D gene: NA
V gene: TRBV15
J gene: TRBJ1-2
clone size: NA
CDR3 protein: CATSRVREAAYGYTF
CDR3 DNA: TGTGCCACCAGCAGAGTCAGGGAGGCGGCCTATGGCTACACCTTC

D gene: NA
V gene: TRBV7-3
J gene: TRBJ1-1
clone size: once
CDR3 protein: CASSVTGPYTEAFF
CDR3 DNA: TGTGCCAGCAGCGTTACAGGGCCGTACACTGAAGCTTTCTTT

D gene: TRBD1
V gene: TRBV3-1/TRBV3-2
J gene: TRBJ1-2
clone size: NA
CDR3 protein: CASSQGQGPAYGYTF
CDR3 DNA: TGTGCCAGCAGCCAAGGACAGGGCCCGGCGTATGGCTACACCTTC

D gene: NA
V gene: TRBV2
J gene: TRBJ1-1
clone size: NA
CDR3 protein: CASRMDTANTEAFF
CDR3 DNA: TGTGCCAGCAGAATGGACACAGCGAACACTGAAGCTTTCTTT

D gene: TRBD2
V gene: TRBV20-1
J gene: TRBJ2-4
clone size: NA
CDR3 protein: CSATTGTSHYF
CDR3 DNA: TGCAGTGCAACTACCGGGACTAGTCACTACTTC

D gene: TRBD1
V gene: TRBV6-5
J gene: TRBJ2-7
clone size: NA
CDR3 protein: CASSFTGTGIYEQYF
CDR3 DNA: TGTGCCAGCAGCTTCACCGGGACAGGGATATACGAGCAGTACTTC

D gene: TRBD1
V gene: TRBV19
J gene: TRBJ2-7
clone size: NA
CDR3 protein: CASSPNRDREAYEQYF
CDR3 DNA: TGTGCCAGTAGTCCAAACCGGGACAGGGAAGCTTACGAGCAGTACTTC

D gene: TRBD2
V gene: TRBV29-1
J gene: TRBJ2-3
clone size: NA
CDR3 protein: CSVHRLASGGPVSDTQYF
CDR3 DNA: TGCAGCGTGCACCGTTTGGCTAGCGGGGGTCCCGTGTCAGATACGCAGTATTTT

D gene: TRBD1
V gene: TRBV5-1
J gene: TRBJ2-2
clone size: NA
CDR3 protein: CASSLDGTGGTYNTGELFF
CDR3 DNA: TGCGCCAGCAGCTTGGACGGGACAGGGGGTACATATAACACCGGGGAGCTGTTTTTT